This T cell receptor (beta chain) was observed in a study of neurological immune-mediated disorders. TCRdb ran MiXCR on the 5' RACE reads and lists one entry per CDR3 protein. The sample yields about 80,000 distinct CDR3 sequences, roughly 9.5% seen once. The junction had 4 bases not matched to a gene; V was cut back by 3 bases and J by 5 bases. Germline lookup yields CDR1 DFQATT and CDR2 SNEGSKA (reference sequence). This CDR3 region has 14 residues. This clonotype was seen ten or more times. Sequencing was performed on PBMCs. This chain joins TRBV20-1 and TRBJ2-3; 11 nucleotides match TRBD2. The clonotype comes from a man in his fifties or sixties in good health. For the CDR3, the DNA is TGCAGTGCTAGTGGTAGCGGGAGGGGAGATACGCAGTATTTT. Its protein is CSASGSGRGDTQYF.